The 31 T cell receptor beta chains reported below all come from one sample, sequenced in a study of shared clonotypes between healthy human individuals. This table comes from immunoSEQ multiplex PCR, and its TCRdb copy is limited to in-frame clones, with some not included. This table holds over a million clones, more than 65% found once. Specimen: memory CD4+ T cells sorted from blood. The subset: CD45RA-negative fraction. The source is a young man in good health.

This sequence joins TRBV30 and TRBJ2-1; TRBD2 matches at 7 bases. Per germline, CDR1 GTSNPN and CDR2 SVGIG (reference sequence). The CDR3 consists of 14 residues. The V gene end was trimmed by 0 bases and the J gene end by 9 bases; junction bases not matched to a gene: 8. The CDR3 loop is CAWSVGGSNGEQFF. CDR3 bases: TGTGCCTGGAGTGTAGGCGGGAGTAACGGTGAGCAGTTCTTC.

The V gene is TRBV5-6, the J gene TRBJ2-7, with D perhaps TRBD2 (5 bases). This CDR3 spans 15 amino acids. Germline V CDR1 and CDR2: SGHDT, YYEEEE. Trimming removed 4 bases from V and 1 base from J, with 15 bases in between. The DNA of the CDR3 is TGTGCCAGCAGCATGGACGGGCGAGGGTCCTACGAGCAGTACTTC. This encodes CASSMDGRGSYEQYF.

In DNA, the CDR3 is TGTGCCAGCAGAGGGACTCTGGGTGAGCAGTTCTTC. Translating gives CASRGTLGEQFF. The chain combines TRBV25-1 with TRBJ2-1; the D gene is possibly TRBD2 (6 bases). Germline-derived CDR1 and CDR2 are MGHDK and SYGVNS. The CDR3 is 12 amino acids. V was cut by 6 bases and J by 9 bases, with 12 bases left in between.

Written as DNA, the CDR3 is TGCAGCGCGTGTAGCGGGGTGGAATTGGGCAATGAGCAGTTCTTC. It translates to CSACSGVELGNEQFF. The chain carries TRBV29-1 and TRBJ2-1; 8 bases are shared with TRBD2. CDR3 length equals 15 residues. Germline V lookup: CDR1 SQVTM, CDR2 ANQGSEA. After removal of 7 bases from V and 6 bases from J, the junction contained 14 bases not matched to a gene.

CDR3 sequence: CSVAPRLADNEQFF. DNA for the CDR3: TGCAGCGTTGCTCCTCGGCTAGCGGACAATGAGCAGTTCTTC. This chain joins TRBV29-1 and TRBJ2-1, with 7 bases lining up with TRBD2. CDR3 length equals 14 residues. Germline V CDR1 and CDR2: SQVTM, ANQGSEA. V shed 4 bases, J shed 5 bases, and the junction held 8 bases outside the gene matches.

The chain employs TRBV19 and TRBJ2-3; TRBD2 matches 8 bases. The CDR3 runs to 15 residues. The germline V gene has CDR1 LNHDA and CDR2 SQIVND (reference sequence). V gave up 6 bases and J gave up 6 bases; unmatched junction bases: 11. Here the CDR3 DNA reads TGTGCCAGTAGGGACAGTCCGACTAGCGTGGATACGCAGTATTTT. This sequence encodes CASRDSPTSVDTQYF.

The V gene is TRBV5-1, the J gene TRBJ2-3, with unresolved D. This CDR3 region has 17 residues. Between the trimmed V and J ends, which lost 4 bases and 1 base, there was a span of 19 bases. Germline V gene lookup returns CDR1 SGHRS and CDR2 YFSETQ. Written as DNA, the CDR3 is TGCGCCAGCAGCGTACCCTCAGGTTTTGGTGGCACAGATACGCAGTATTTT. This sequence encodes CASSVPSGFGGTDTQYF.

V and J are TRBV18 and TRBJ1-5; D ambiguous. This CDR3 contains 17 residues. Germline CDR1 and CDR2: KGHSH and LQKENI. The V and J ends lost 0 bases and 2 bases respectively, with 14 bases between them. CDR3 in DNA: TGTGCCAGCTCACCACCGGGAGCGGGATTGGGCAATCAGCCCCAGCATTTT. Translation gives CASSPPGAGLGNQPQHF.

In its sample, this clone was seen many times. CDR3 bases: TGTGCCAGCAGCCGAGGAGGACTAGCGGGGGTACATACGCAGTATTTT. This sequence encodes CASSRGGLAGVHTQYF. The V and J genes are TRBV4-2 and TRBJ2-3; 13 bases agree with TRBD2. After removal of 4 bases from V and 7 bases from J, the junction contained 8 bases not matched to a gene. Per germline, CDR1 LGHNA and CDR2 YNFKEQ. This CDR3 has 16 amino acids.

This rearrangement joins TRBV11-2 to TRBJ2-3; 7 nucleotides line up with TRBD2. V lost 1 base and J lost 2; bases outside the gene matches: 6. Germline assignment: CDR1 SGHAT and CDR2 FQNNGV. There are 16 residues in the CDR3. The DNA of the CDR3 is TGTGCCAGCAGCTTAGGGTATCGGGGGGACACAGATACGCAGTATTTT. Protein: CASSLGYRGDTDTQYF.

The count of this clone is one. The chain recombines TRBV5-4 with TRBJ1-3; TRBD1 matches 7 bases. Trimming took 4 bases from V and 3 from J; bases not matched to a gene: 13. Germline V lookup: CDR1 SGHNT, CDR2 YYREEE (reference sequence). This CDR3 has 17 amino acids. CDR3 coding DNA: TGTGCCAGCAGCCTCAATTCTTTAGGGGGCTTTGGAAACACCATATATTTT. As protein: CASSLNSLGGFGNTIYF.

This clone was detected once. The chain joins TRBV7-2 to TRBJ1-2, with D maybe TRBD1 (5 bases). Trimming removed 5 bases at V and 7 bases at J, with 23 bases between. The CDR3 is 16 residues long. CDR1 and CDR2 (germline): SGHTA, FQGNSA. CDR3 bases: TGTGCCAGCAGCCCTAGTCGAACCAGGGAAAAAGGTGGCTACACCTTC. Translation gives CASSPSRTREKGGYTF.

The chain employs TRBV5-1 and TRBJ2-2; D is possibly TRBD1 (6 bases). Trimming cost V 4 bases and J 6 bases, with 13 bases left between them. CDR1 and CDR2 from the germline V gene are SGHRS and YFSETQ. This CDR3 is 14 amino acids long. In DNA form, the CDR3 reads TGCGCCAGCAGCCTGATACAGGGACCCGGGGAGCTGTTTTTT. Its translation is CASSLIQGPGELFF.

V gene TRBV19 combines with J gene TRBJ1-3; D is uncertain. This CDR3 is built from 13 residues. Germline V gene sequence: CDR1 LNHDA, CDR2 SQIVND (reference sequence). V dropped 6 bases and J dropped 0 bases, with 6 bases sitting between them. DNA of the CDR3: TGTGCCAGTAGACAGCTCTCTGGAAACACCATATATTTT. Translating gives CASRQLSGNTIYF.

V gene TRBV11-2 combines with J gene TRBJ2-1; TRBD2 aligns across 8 bases. Germline values: CDR1 SGHAT, CDR2 FQNNGV. This CDR3 is 18 amino acids long. The V gene end was trimmed by 5 bases and the J gene end by 1 base; junction bases not matched to a gene: 13. This CDR3 is CASSINRGLAGSYNEQFF. The CDR3 nucleotides read TGTGCCAGCAGCATCAATCGTGGGCTAGCGGGTTCCTACAATGAGCAGTTCTTC.

The chain couples TRBV11-3 to TRBJ2-1, with TRBD1 identical over 8 bases. Germline values: CDR1 SGHNT, CDR2 YENEEA. The V and J ends lost 3 bases and 6 bases, in that order; junction bases with no gene match: 7. CDR3 size: 15 residues. The CDR3 here is CASSFGQGESNEQFF. In DNA, the CDR3 is TGTGCCAGCAGCTTCGGACAGGGCGAGAGCAATGAGCAGTTCTTC.

This clone was counted a few times. This sequence joins TRBV5-1 and TRBJ1-1, with a possible D match to TRBD1 (5 bases). The CDR3 length is 12 residues. Germline V gene data show CDR1 as SGHRS and CDR2 as YFSETQ. V lost 7 bases and J 14 bases, leaving 21 bases between the germline ends. CDR3 region: CASGRDGYIYFF. The CDR3 bases are TGCGCCAGCGGCCGGGACGGCTATATTTACTTCTTT. The full variable domain, completed using reference TRBV5-1 and TRBJ1-1, is KAGVTQTPRYLIKTRGQQVTLSCSPISGHRSVSWYQQTPGQGLQFLFEYFSETQRNKGNFPGRFSGRQFSNSRSEMNVSTLELGDSALYLCASGRDGYIYFFGQGTRLTVV.

For this clone: This sample includes further DNA sequences coding for the same CDR3. V usage is TRBV5-1 and J usage is TRBJ2-5, with D tentatively TRBD1 (5 bases). The germline V gene has CDR1 SGHRS and CDR2 YFSETQ. This CDR3 has 15 amino acids. V lost 0 bases, J lost 2 bases, and 11 bases lay in between. CDR3 residues: CASSLEGRVQETQYF. In DNA form, the CDR3 reads TGCGCCAGCAGCTTGGAGGGCAGGGTACAAGAGACCCAGTACTTC. Full variable domain (outside the CDR3, taken from reference TRBV5-1 and TRBJ2-5): KAGVTQTPRYLIKTRGQQVTLSCSPISGHRSVSWYQQTPGQGLQFLFEYFSETQRNKGNFPGRFSGRQFSNSRSEMNVSTLELGDSALYLCASSLEGRVQETQYFGPGTRLLVL.

This sequence joins TRBV30 and TRBJ1-5; D is unclear. With 2 bases removed from V and 3 bases from J, the gap between germline ends came to 11 bases. The CDR3 sequence is 14 residues long. Germline values: CDR1 GTSNPN, CDR2 SVGIG (reference sequence). For the CDR3, the DNA is TGTGCCTGGAGTTCAGGCGGACCCAATCAGCCCCAGCATTTT. It translates to CAWSSGGPNQPQHF.

Remarks on this clone: Since a much larger clone is just one base distant, this may be a read error. Other DNA sequences of this sample code for an identical CDR3. The chain employs TRBV7-2 and TRBJ2-2; D is undetermined. CDR1 and CDR2 (germline): SGHTA, FQGNSA. The CDR3 spans 14 residues. Trimming removed 2 bases at V and 1 base at J, with 5 bases between. The CDR3 nucleotides are TGTGCCAGCAGCTTAAAGATGAACACCGGGGAGCTGTTTTTT. Amino acids: CASSLKMNTGELFF.

The chain employs TRBV5-5 and TRBJ2-3; D is undetermined. CDR3 length: 12 amino acids. Germline V gives CDR1 SGHKS, CDR2 YYEKEE (reference sequence). Between the trimmed V and J ends, which lost 3 bases and 4 bases, there was a span of 6 bases. CDR3: CASSWDADTQYF. The CDR3, as DNA: TGTGCCAGCAGCTGGGATGCAGATACGCAGTATTTT.

V and J are TRBV5-4 and TRBJ2-1, with D possibly TRBD2 on 6 matching bases. The CDR3 covers 16 residues. The germline V gene encodes CDR1 SGHNT and CDR2 YYREEE (reference sequence). V shed 4 bases and J shed 6 bases, with 20 bases lying between them. The CDR3, as DNA: TGTGCCAGCAGCAGCGGGTTTGCGGGCCTGGGCAATGAGCAGTTCTTC. Its translation: CASSSGFAGLGNEQFF.

The rearrangement uses TRBV5-5 and TRBJ1-5; D not certain. Germline values: CDR1 SGHKS, CDR2 YYEKEE (reference sequence). V was trimmed by 0 bases and J by 3 bases, leaving 10 bases between them. The CDR3 has 15 residues. The CDR3 here is CASSLGFGSNQPQHF. CDR3 nucleotides: TGTGCCAGCAGCTTGGGTTTCGGATCCAATCAGCCCCAGCATTTT.

The V and J genes are TRBV29-1 and TRBJ2-5, with D maybe TRBD1 (6 bases). V was clipped by 5 bases and J by 0 bases, with 13 bases between them. The CDR3 sequence is 14 residues long. CDR1 and CDR2 (germline): SQVTM, ANQGSEA. The CDR3 DNA sequence: TGCAGCGTTACGGACAGCTGGTACCAAGAGACCCAGTACTTC. This codes for CSVTDSWYQETQYF. The variable domain in full, with the rest retrieved from reference TRBV29-1 and TRBJ2-5, is SAVISQKPSRDICQRGTSLTIQCQVDSQVTMMFWYRQQPGQSLTLIATANQGSEATYESGFVIDKFPISRPNLTFSTLTVSNMSPEDSSIYLCSVTDSWYQETQYFGPGTRLLVL.

The rearrangement joins TRBV7-2 to TRBJ1-2, with D uncertain. This CDR3 has 14 amino acids. The V and J ends lost 2 bases and 2 bases respectively, with 9 bases between them. The germline gives CDR1 SGHTA, CDR2 FQGNSA. This CDR3 is CASSLNGPNYGYTF. CDR3 bases: TGTGCCAGCAGCTTAAACGGCCCCAACTATGGCTACACCTTC.

This clone was detected only a few times. The chain joins TRBV13 to TRBJ2-7; either TRBD1 or TRBD2 may supply D (5 bases each). Germline CDR1 is PRHDT and CDR2 is FYEKMQ (reference sequence). Trimming shortened V by 5 bases and J by 6 bases, and 17 bases separated the two germline ends. The CDR3 totals 14 residues. Here the CDR3 DNA reads TGTGCCAGCAGCCAGGGACCCGCCTCGGGCGAGCAGTACTTC. It specifies CASSQGPASGEQYF.

The chain combines TRBV28 with TRBJ1-1; weak D call: TRBD1 (6 bases). Germline-derived CDR1 and CDR2 are MDHEN and SYDVKM. The CDR3 loop spans 15 amino acids. V lost 6 bases to trimming and J lost 1 base, with 15 bases between them. The CDR3 here is CASRNNRVQNTEAFF. CDR3 DNA sequence: TGTGCCAGCAGAAATAACAGGGTTCAGAACACTGAAGCTTTCTTT.

The J gene is TRBJ1-6, the V gene TRBV2; 9 nucleotides line up with TRBD1. From germline, CDR1 is SNHLY and CDR2 FYNNEI. Trimming removed 5 bases from V and 7 bases from J; junction bases left unmatched: 6. This CDR3 spans 15 amino acids. CDR3 sequence (DNA): TGTGCCAGCAGTCCTAGACAGGGGGGGAATTCACCCCTCCACTTT. The encoded protein is CASSPRQGGNSPLHF.

This clone has a handful of counts. Other DNA sequences in this specimen translate into the identical CDR3. The chain has TRBV5-4 and TRBJ2-2; D is unresolved. This CDR3 has 15 amino acids. Trimming left V 3 bases short and J 1 base short, with 10 bases between. The germline gives CDR1 SGHNT, CDR2 YYREEE (reference sequence). CDR3 DNA: TGTGCCAGCAGCTCGATACTGGGGAACACCGGGGAGCTGTTTTTT. It translates to CASSSILGNTGELFF.

The chain links TRBV2 to TRBJ2-1, with a weak D call TRBD2 (5 bases). The V and J ends lost 2 bases and 5 bases respectively, with 13 bases between them. This CDR3 spans 15 amino acids. Germline V CDR1 and CDR2: SNHLY, FYNNEI. As DNA, the CDR3 is TGTGCCAGCAGTGAATCTCTAGCTCGAAACAATGAGCAGTTCTTC. It encodes CASSESLARNNEQFF.

This clone was found a few times. The V and J genes are TRBV5-1 and TRBJ1-6; D call uncertain. This CDR3 is 16 amino acids long. Germline CDR1 is SGHRS and CDR2 is YFSETQ. V lost 0 bases to trimming and J lost 7 bases, with 14 bases between them. The CDR3 reads CASSLGTAGRNSPLHF. The CDR3 DNA reads TGCGCCAGCAGCTTGGGTACGGCAGGTCGGAATTCACCCCTCCACTTT.